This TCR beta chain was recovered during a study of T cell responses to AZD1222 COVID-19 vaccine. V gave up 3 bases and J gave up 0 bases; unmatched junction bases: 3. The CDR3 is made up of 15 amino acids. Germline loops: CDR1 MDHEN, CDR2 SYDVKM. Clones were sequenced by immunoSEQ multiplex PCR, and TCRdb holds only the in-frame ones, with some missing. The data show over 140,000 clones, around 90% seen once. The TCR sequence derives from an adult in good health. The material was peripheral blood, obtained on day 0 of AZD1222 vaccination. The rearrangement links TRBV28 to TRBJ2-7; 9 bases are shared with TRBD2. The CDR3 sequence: CASSLVAGVSYEQYF. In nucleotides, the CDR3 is TGTGCCAGCAGTTTGGTAGCGGGAGTCTCCTACGAGCAGTACTTC.